Sequencing of this T cell receptor beta chain was carried out in a study of response to subunit inactivated influenza vaccine. TCRdb processed the RT-PCR reads anew with MiXCR; each CDR3 protein has one entry. The table has 530,000 or so distinct CDR3 sequences, 14% seen once. General study points: The study's authors posited that every seasonal influenza vaccination enlists few new T cells.

To note about this clonotype: Its antigen is undetermined.

With 3 bases removed from V and 11 bases from J, the gap between germline ends came to 14 bases. The CDR3 is 14 amino acids. In germline, CDR1 is LGHDT, CDR2 YNNKEL (reference sequence). V gene TRBV3-1 combines with J gene TRBJ1-6; D is perhaps TRBD1 (6 bases). The sequencing here drew on PBMCs from blood, taken 11 to 12 days after vaccination. The TCR comes from a man aged 50-60 years who received an inactivated influenza vaccine. CDR3 amino acids: CASSQGRGGTPLHF. The CDR3 coding sequence is TGTGCCAGCAGCCAGGGCAGGGGAGGGACACCCCTCCACTTT.